The 24 T cell receptor beta chains below all came from one sample that was sequenced in a study of T-cell memory formation after mild COVID-19. TCRdb reanalysed the 5' RACE reads using MiXCR and keeps one entry per CDR3 protein. This repertoire shows about 260,000 distinct CDR3 sequences, approximately 7.6% found once; its top ten account for around a fifth. Sequencing was performed on PBMCs or a T cell subset sorted from them (not recorded which). The receptors here all came from a man younger than 30 who had mild COVID-19 (a few samples of this study predate the infection). Cell type and time point are not known.

This chain joins TRBV9 and TRBJ2-1, with a weak D call TRBD2 (6 bases). Germline V gene lookup returns CDR1 SGDLS and CDR2 YYNGEE. CDR3 length equals 15 residues. V was clipped by 4 bases and J by 7 bases, with 18 bases between them. In DNA, the CDR3 is TGTGCCAGCAGCCCTCTCCGGCCCCGGGGGAATGAGCAGTTCTTC. Amino acids: CASSPLRPRGNEQFF.

The rearrangement uses TRBV23-1 and TRBJ2-2; maybe TRBD1 (6 bases). TRBV23-1 is classed as an ORF, of uncertain function. There are 16 residues in the CDR3. Trimming pared 3 bases from V and 5 bases from J, leaving 16 bases between. The CDR3 coding sequence is TGCGCCAGCAGTCATCCTTACAGGGCTCCTACCGGGGAGCTGTTTTTT. Amino acid sequence: CASSHPYRAPTGELFF.

The rearrangement uses TRBV12-3 or TRBV12-4 and TRBJ2-5, with 13 bases identical to TRBD2. V trimming: 6 bases; J trimming: 7 bases; junction bases outside the gene matches: 5. The CDR3 length is 14 residues. The CDR3 reads CASRLAGGPRTQYF. The CDR3 DNA reads as TGTGCCAGCAGACTAGCGGGGGGGCCGAGGACCCAGTACTTC.

This clonotype has a handful of counts. The gene calls are TRBV7-2 and TRBJ2-3; maybe TRBD2 (5 bases). The CDR3 is made up of 14 amino acids. Trimming removed 8 bases from V and 0 bases from J, with 12 bases in between. Germline values: CDR1 SGHTA, CDR2 FQGNSA. In DNA form, the CDR3 reads TGTGCCAGCTCCTGGCGGGCTAGCACAGATACGCAGTATTTT. Amino acids: CASSWRASTDTQYF.

This clonotype was found a few times. The genes are TRBV7-8 and TRBJ2-2, with D hard to call. Trimming left V 3 bases short and J 6 bases short, with 8 bases between. CDR3 size: 13 residues. Per the germline V gene, CDR1 is SGHVS and CDR2 is FQNEAQ. The CDR3 DNA sequence: TGTGCCAGCAGCTTCTGGGCGTCCGGGGAGCTGTTTTTT. Translation gives CASSFWASGELFF.

This clonotype turned up a few times. The chain joins TRBV6-2 or TRBV6-3 to TRBJ2-2; D is possibly TRBD1 (6 bases). CDR3 size: 16 residues. Trimming pared 0 bases from V and 0 bases from J, leaving 8 bases between. The germline CDR1 and CDR2 sequences are MNHEY and SVGEGT. CDR3 in amino acids: CASSYSGHPNTGELFF. DNA of the CDR3: TGTGCCAGCAGTTACTCGGGACACCCGAACACCGGGGAGCTGTTTTTT.

This clonotype was seen repeatedly, ten times or more. The chain joins TRBV4-3 to TRBJ1-1, with TRBD1 matching 10 bases. Per germline, CDR1 LGHNA and CDR2 YSLEER. Trimming cost V 3 bases and J 11 bases; bases outside gene matches: 9. The CDR3 extends over 14 amino acids. The CDR3 DNA reads TGCGCCAGCAGCCAGGAGACAGGGGGCGGCGGTGCTTTCTTT. As protein: CASSQETGGGGAFF.

CDR3 amino acids: CASSYSARLNYGYTF. The CDR3 DNA follows: TGTGCCAGCAGTTACTCTGCGCGGCTTAACTATGGCTACACCTTC. The chain has TRBV6-5 and TRBJ1-2, with D hard to call. Germline V gives CDR1 MNHEY, CDR2 SVGAGI. The CDR3 extends over 15 amino acids. Trimming took 0 bases from V and 1 from J, leaving 9 bases between them.

This clonotype was found many times. The chain uses TRBV5-1 and TRBJ2-3; D call uncertain. Per the germline V gene, CDR1 is SGHRS and CDR2 is YFSETQ. V lost 2 bases, J lost 2 bases, and 3 bases lay in between. CDR3 length equals 12 residues. CDR3 residues: CASSFNTDTQYF. CDR3 DNA: TGCGCCAGCAGCTTCAACACAGATACGCAGTATTTT.

The J gene is TRBJ1-6, the V gene TRBV7-3; a possible D gene is TRBD1 (5 bases). The germline V and J ends were trimmed by 5 bases and 3 bases, with 8 bases remaining between them. CDR3 length: 14 residues. Germline CDR1 SGHTA, CDR2 FQGTGA. DNA of the CDR3: TGTGCCAGCAGCGGGGGGTTCTATAATTCACCCCTCCACTTT. It specifies CASSGGFYNSPLHF.

There are many counts of this clonotype. V is TRBV5-1 and J is TRBJ2-1, with D perhaps matching TRBD1 or TRBD2 (7 bases each). Germline V lookup: CDR1 SGHRS, CDR2 YFSETQ. This CDR3 has 16 amino acids. Trimming took 6 bases from V and 8 from J, leaving 24 bases between them. In DNA form, the CDR3 reads TGCGCCAGCACCCCGGAGGGACAGCGTGGGGGGGATGAGCAGTTCTTC. It encodes CASTPEGQRGGDEQFF.

This sequence joins TRBV20-1 and TRBJ1-5; no firm D call. The ends were cut back, 3 bases at V and 5 bases at J, with 14 bases in the middle. CDR1 is DFQATT, CDR2 SNEGSKA, per germline (reference sequence). The CDR3 is made up of 14 amino acids. The CDR3 here is CSASVTPMDQPQHF. DNA for the CDR3: TGCAGTGCTAGTGTGACACCCATGGATCAGCCCCAGCATTTT.

Concerning this clonotype: An end of the junction does not agree with germline; a read error may underlie this. The chain couples TRBV7-7 to TRBJ2-5; D is undetermined. CDR3 length: 14 residues. The germline V gene encodes CDR1 SSHAT and CDR2 FNYEAQ (reference sequence). CDR3 loop: CASSLDITTETQYF. The DNA for the CDR3 is TGTGCTAGCAGCTTAGATATTACCACGGAGACCCAGTACTTC.

This clonotype was counted only a few times. DNA for the CDR3: TGTGCCAGCAGTTACTCGAAAGGGATTGAAGCTTTCTTT. The encoded protein is CASSYSKGIEAFF. The V and J genes are TRBV6-2 or TRBV6-3 and TRBJ1-1; unclear D gene. Germline CDR1 MNHEY, CDR2 SVGEGT. The CDR3 is 13 residues long. V was cut by 0 bases and J by 7 bases, with 9 bases left in between.

In this sample, this clonotype turned up many times. One end of the junction fails to match germline, which may point to a read error. In DNA, the CDR3 is TGTGCCAGCAGCCTAGCGGGGGGGCGGGGAGATACGCAGTATTTT. It codes for CASSLAGGRGDTQYF. The chain joins TRBV7-2 to TRBJ2-3; 12 nucleotides line up with TRBD2. The CDR3 is made up of 15 amino acids. Germline V gene lookup returns CDR1 SGHTA and CDR2 FQGNSA.

V and J are TRBV12-3 or TRBV12-4 and TRBJ1-1; 7 bases fit TRBD1. The CDR3 is 14 amino acids. Trimming cost V 6 bases and J 5 bases; bases outside gene matches: 9. DNA for the CDR3: TGTGCCAGCAGCCAGGGGGACTACGGAACTGAAGCTTTCTTT. It translates to CASSQGDYGTEAFF.

This clonotype was recorded many times. The gene calls are TRBV12-3 or TRBV12-4 and TRBJ2-3; D may be TRBD2 (6 bases). This CDR3 region has 15 residues. Trimming cost V 3 bases and J 2 bases, with 12 bases left between them. The CDR3 reads CASSFWLADTDTQYF. In DNA, the CDR3 is TGTGCCAGCAGTTTTTGGTTAGCGGACACAGATACGCAGTATTTT.

This clonotype turned up a few times. This chain links TRBV12-3 or TRBV12-4 with TRBJ2-2; the D gene is possibly TRBD2 (6 bases). The CDR3 runs to 15 residues. Trimming left V 3 bases short and J 5 bases short, with 13 bases between. In DNA form, the CDR3 reads TGTGCCAGCAGTTTGACGGGACTGGGGACCGGGGAGCTGTTTTTT. This translates into CASSLTGLGTGELFF.

The chain links TRBV7-8 to TRBJ2-7, with D maybe TRBD1 (6 bases). The germline V and J ends were trimmed by 5 bases and 3 bases, with 11 bases remaining between them. This CDR3 contains 13 residues. Germline V gives CDR1 SGHVS, CDR2 FQNEAQ. CDR3 in DNA: TGTGCCAGCAGCCTGGACAGCCTCTACGAGCAGTACGTC. This codes for CASSLDSLYEQYV.

The chain links TRBV4-1 to TRBJ2-3, with D maybe TRBD1 (6 bases). V lost 2 bases and J lost 0, with 15 bases in between. CDR1 and CDR2 from the germline V gene are MGHRA and YSYEKL. This CDR3 contains 17 residues. The CDR3, as DNA: TGCGCCAGCAGCCAATTTACAGGGATTCCTAGCACAGATACGCAGTATTTT. Translation gives CASSQFTGIPSTDTQYF.

The chain has TRBV1 and TRBJ2-7. TRBV1 is annotated as a pseudogene. This CDR3 spans 16 amino acids. The CDR3 DNA follows: TGCACCAGCACCCAGACTACGGCCGAGGGTTCGTACGAGCAGTACTTC. This gives the protein CTSTQTTAEGSYEQYF.

This chain joins TRBV6-6 and TRBJ1-2, with 7 bases that match TRBD1. V was pared by 5 bases and J by 6 bases, with 9 bases of the junction left unmatched. CDR1 and CDR2 (germline): MNHNY, SVGAGI (reference sequence). The CDR3 spans 14 residues. The CDR3 sequence: CASSRGTARDGYTF. CDR3 in DNA: TGTGCCAGCAGTCGTGGGACAGCCCGGGATGGCTACACCTTC.

J is TRBJ2-2 and V is TRBV7-8, with D possibly being TRBD2 (5 bases). CDR3 size: 15 residues. The germline CDR1 and CDR2 sequences are SGHVS and FQNEAQ. V gave up 5 bases and J gave up 6 bases, with 16 bases separating them. The CDR3 DNA reads as TGTGCCAGCAGCCCAATTTCGGGGTTCGCCGGGGAGCTGTTTTTT. It translates to CASSPISGFAGELFF.

This clonotype was counted between two and nine times. The chain links TRBV3-1 to TRBJ2-7; D remains unclear. Germline V gene sequence: CDR1 LGHDT, CDR2 YNNKEL (reference sequence). This CDR3 region has 15 residues. Trimming stripped 0 bases from V and 2 bases from J, with 11 bases between. CDR3 amino acids: CASSQDVGQPYEQYF. CDR3 sequence (DNA): TGTGCCAGCAGCCAAGATGTCGGTCAACCCTACGAGCAGTACTTC.